This entry lists 18 T cell receptor beta chains sequenced from one sample in a study of T-cell memory formation after mild COVID-19 (dated by TCRdb to the early 2020s). The library came from 5' RACE. The run used an Illumina NovaSeq 6000. TCRdb itself trimmed the public reads at Q25 with fastp, ran MiXCR and retained productive beta chains. Rows matching on CDR3 protein sequence are summarized as one entry with the most common DNA and genes. Recorded for this sample are around 200,000 distinct CDR3 sequences; about 10% of them occurred a single time. The ten largest clones represent 3% of the sample. Input material: PBMCs or a T cell subset sorted from them (not recorded which). The receptor source for this set is a man aged 18 to 30 who had mild COVID-19 (a few samples of this study predate the infection). The sample titles of this study are shuffled in the database, so cell type and time point are left out; the donor was told from shared clones.

This clonotype has ten or more counts. The chain has TRBV5-1 and TRBJ2-5; D may be TRBD2 (5 bases). The CDR3 is made up of 14 amino acids. The germline V and J ends were trimmed by 4 bases and 1 base, with 11 bases remaining between them. Germline values: CDR1 SGHRS, CDR2 YFSETQ. Here the CDR3 DNA reads TGCGCCAGCAGCATGAGGACTCCCCAAGAGACCCAGTACTTC. As protein: CASSMRTPQETQYF.

The chain carries TRBV18 and TRBJ2-7; the match to TRBD1 covers 8 bases. The V gene's germline CDR1 is KGHSH and CDR2 LQKENI. J lost 6 bases, V lost 5 bases, and 9 bases had no gene match. There are 14 residues in the CDR3. Written as DNA, the CDR3 is TGTGCCAGCTCATTATCACAGGGGGTCGGCGAGCAGTACGTC. Translating it yields CASSLSQGVGEQYV.

Only a few counts were recorded for this clonotype. V and J are TRBV4-2 and TRBJ1-6; D not certain. The ends were cut back, 1 base at V and 11 bases at J, with 9 bases in the middle. Germline assignment: CDR1 LGHNA and CDR2 YNFKEQ. The CDR3 has 13 amino acids. As DNA, the CDR3 is TGTGCCAGCAGCCAAGCCCTCCTAACACCCCTCCACTTT. It is translated as CASSQALLTPLHF.

The chain has TRBV2 and TRBJ1-4; D is undetermined. CDR3 size: 11 residues. Trimming stripped 3 bases from V and 14 bases from J, with 10 bases between. CDR1 and CDR2 (germline): SNHLY, FYNNEI. The CDR3 loop reads CASSDSVVLFF. CDR3 sequence (DNA): TGTGCCAGCAGTGACTCAGTAGTTCTGTTTTTT.

This clonotype was counted between two and nine times. The chain links TRBV3-1 to TRBJ2-3, with D possibly being TRBD2 (5 bases). The germline CDR1 and CDR2 sequences are LGHDT and YNNKEL (reference sequence). The CDR3 totals 17 residues. Trimming pared 4 bases from V and 0 bases from J, leaving 17 bases between. The CDR3 loop is CASSLSRASLSTDTQYF. CDR3 DNA sequence: TGTGCCAGCAGCCTCTCGAGGGCAAGCCTTAGCACAGATACGCAGTATTTT.

This clonotype was counted only a few times. The V call is TRBV7-2, the J call TRBJ1-2; unclear D gene. Germline CDR1 and CDR2: SGHTA and FQGNSA. This CDR3 has 15 residues. V lost 5 bases and J lost 4, with 17 bases in between. The CDR3 DNA follows: TGTGCCAGCAGCCCCCGACCAGATAAGGTCTATGGCTACACCTTC. This encodes CASSPRPDKVYGYTF.

This clonotype was detected only a few times. The chain uses TRBV9 and TRBJ2-5, with D perhaps matching TRBD1 or TRBD2 (5 bases each). The CDR3 extends over 17 amino acids. The germline gives CDR1 SGDLS, CDR2 YYNGEE. Deletions cut 7 bases from V and 5 bases from J, with 27 bases between. This CDR3 is CASSTGTDFVQEETQYF. CDR3 in DNA: TGTGCCAGCTCTACCGGGACGGACTTCGTTCAGGAGGAGACCCAGTACTTC.

This clonotype was picked up a small number of times. The chain is built from TRBV7-9 and TRBJ1-2; the D gene is possibly TRBD1 (6 bases). The germline gives CDR1 SEHNR, CDR2 FQNEAQ (reference sequence). V was cut by 5 bases and J by 8 bases, with 15 bases left in between. This CDR3 has 13 amino acids. CDR3 DNA sequence: TGTGCCAGCAGCCTCGGACAGCGGTGGGGCTACACCTTC. Protein sequence: CASSLGQRWGYTF.

The CDR3 nucleotides are TGCGCCAGCAGCCAAGCTGGGGGGGGGCCGAGCACAGATACGCAGTATTTT. Translation: CASSQAGGGPSTDTQYF. This chain uses TRBV4-3 with TRBJ2-3, with D perhaps matching TRBD2 (7 bases). The V gene lost 1 base and the J gene lost 0 bases, with 14 bases spanning the gap. The CDR3 totals 17 residues. The germline V gene has CDR1 LGHNA and CDR2 YSLEER.

This rearrangement joins TRBV5-1 to TRBJ2-7; D unclear. The CDR3 runs 14 residues. Trimming pared 4 bases from V and 0 bases from J, leaving 11 bases between. CDR1 and CDR2 (germline): SGHRS, YFSETQ. The CDR3 region is CASSEQVDSYEQYV. The CDR3 DNA follows: TGCGCCAGCAGCGAGCAGGTAGACTCCTACGAGCAGTACGTC.

The V gene is TRBV6-5, the J gene TRBJ1-4; 7 bases line up with TRBD1. V lost 5 bases, J lost 10 bases, and 10 bases stayed unmatched. Per the germline V gene, CDR1 is MNHEY and CDR2 is SVGAGI. The CDR3 loop spans 14 amino acids. The CDR3 DNA sequence: TGTGCCAGCAGTAGTCGTCAGGGGGGTGGAAAACTGTTTTTT. Protein product: CASSSRQGGGKLFF.

This clonotype occurred a few times. The chain is built from TRBV6-6 and TRBJ2-2; 9 bases line up with TRBD2. V lost 6 bases to trimming and J lost 7 bases; unmatched junction nucleotides: 9. This CDR3 is 15 amino acids long. The V gene's germline CDR1 is MNHNY and CDR2 SVGAGI (reference sequence). CDR3 in amino acids: CASSDGTSSGGELFF. CDR3 nucleotides: TGTGCCAGCAGCGATGGGACTAGCTCGGGCGGGGAGCTGTTTTTT.

V usage is TRBV5-4 and J usage is TRBJ1-2; 7 bases line up with TRBD1. The CDR3 contains 14 residues. Germline values: CDR1 SGHNT, CDR2 YYREEE (reference sequence). J lost 8 bases, V lost 4 bases, and 11 bases had no gene match. As DNA, the CDR3 is TGTGCCAGCAGCAACTCCGGGACAGATGTCGGCTACACCTTC. Translation gives CASSNSGTDVGYTF. The variable domain in full, with the rest retrieved from reference TRBV5-4 and TRBJ1-2, is ETGVTQSPTHLIKTRGQQVTLRCSSQSGHNTVSWYQQALGQGPQFIFQYYREEENGRGNFPPRFSGLQFPNYSSELNVNALELDDSALYLCASSNSGTDVGYTFGSGTRLTVV.

This clonotype was found many times. The chain has TRBV23-1 and TRBJ2-2; possible D gene TRBD2, 7 bases. TRBV23-1 is an open reading frame whose function is uncertain. The CDR3 loop spans 15 amino acids. V lost 4 bases, J lost 3 bases, and 12 bases lay in between. In DNA form, the CDR3 reads TGCGCCAGCAGTCGGTTCGGGGGGCACACCGGGGAGCTGTTTTTT. This translates into CASSRFGGHTGELFF.

CDR3 coding DNA: TGTGCCAGCACCAAAGGGGACGAGCAGTACTTC. Its translation is CASTKGDEQYF. The genes are TRBV12-3 or TRBV12-4 and TRBJ2-7; a weak D match, TRBD1 (5 bases). The germline V and J ends were trimmed by 7 bases and 5 bases, with 9 bases remaining between them. The CDR3 length is 11 residues.

There are a few counts of this clonotype. This chain uses TRBV20-1 with TRBJ1-1, with TRBD1 matching over 7 bases. The V gene's germline CDR1 is DFQATT and CDR2 SNEGSKA (reference sequence). V shed 2 bases and J 0 bases; nucleotides not matched to a gene: 6. CDR3 size: 15 residues. CDR3 protein: CSARLAGGLNTEAFF. CDR3 bases: TGCAGTGCTAGATTGGCAGGGGGATTGAACACTGAAGCTTTCTTT.

This clonotype was picked up a small number of times. The gene calls are TRBV5-1 and TRBJ2-7, with unresolved D. Germline CDR1 SGHRS, CDR2 YFSETQ. The CDR3 contains 15 residues. V was pared by 4 bases and J by 3 bases, with 17 bases between. This CDR3 is CASSPTPARHYEQYF. DNA for the CDR3: TGCGCCAGCAGCCCCACGCCAGCGCGGCACTACGAGCAGTACTTC. Combining the CDR3 with reference TRBV5-1 and TRBJ2-7 gives the whole variable domain KAGVTQTPRYLIKTRGQQVTLSCSPISGHRSVSWYQQTPGQGLQFLFEYFSETQRNKGNFPGRFSGRQFSNSRSEMNVSTLELGDSALYLCASSPTPARHYEQYFGPGTRLTVT.

This clonotype was found a few times. The rearrangement links TRBV20-1 to TRBJ2-3, with 7 bases lining up with TRBD1. Germline loops: CDR1 DFQATT, CDR2 SNEGSKA (reference sequence). V lost 0 bases, J lost 6 bases, and 9 bases stayed unmatched. The CDR3 sequence is 15 residues long. The CDR3 loop is CSAREEETGRDTQYF. CDR3 DNA: TGCAGTGCTAGAGAGGAGGAGACAGGGCGGGATACGCAGTATTTT.